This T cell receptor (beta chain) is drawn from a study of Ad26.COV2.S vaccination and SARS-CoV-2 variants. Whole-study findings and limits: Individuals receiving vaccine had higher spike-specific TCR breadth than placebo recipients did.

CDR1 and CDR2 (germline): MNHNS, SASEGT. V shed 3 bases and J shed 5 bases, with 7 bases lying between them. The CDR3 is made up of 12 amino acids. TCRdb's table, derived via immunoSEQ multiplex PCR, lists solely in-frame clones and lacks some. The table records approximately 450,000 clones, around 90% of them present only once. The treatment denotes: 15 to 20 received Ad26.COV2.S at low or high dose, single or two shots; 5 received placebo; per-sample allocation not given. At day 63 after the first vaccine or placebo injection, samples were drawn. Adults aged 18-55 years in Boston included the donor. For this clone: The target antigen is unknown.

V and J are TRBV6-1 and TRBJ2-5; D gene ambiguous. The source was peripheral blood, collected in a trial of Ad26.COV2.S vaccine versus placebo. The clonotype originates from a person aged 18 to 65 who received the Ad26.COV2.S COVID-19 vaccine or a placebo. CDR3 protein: CASSERRETQYF. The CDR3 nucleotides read TGTGCCAGCAGTGAGCGGCGGGAGACCCAGTACTTC.